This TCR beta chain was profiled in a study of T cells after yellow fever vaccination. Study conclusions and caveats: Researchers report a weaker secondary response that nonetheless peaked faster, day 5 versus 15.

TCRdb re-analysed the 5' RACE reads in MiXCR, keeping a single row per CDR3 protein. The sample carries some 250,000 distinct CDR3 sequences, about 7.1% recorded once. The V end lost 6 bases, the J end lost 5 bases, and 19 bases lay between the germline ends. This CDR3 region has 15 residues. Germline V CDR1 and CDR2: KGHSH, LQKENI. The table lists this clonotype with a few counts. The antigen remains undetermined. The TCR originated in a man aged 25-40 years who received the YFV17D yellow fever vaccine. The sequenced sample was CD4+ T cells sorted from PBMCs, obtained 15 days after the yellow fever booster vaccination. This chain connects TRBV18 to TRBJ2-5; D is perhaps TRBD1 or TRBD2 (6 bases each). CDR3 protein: CASSRLQGGEETQYF. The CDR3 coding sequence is TGTGCCAGCTCGCGATTACAGGGAGGCGAGGAGACCCAGTACTTC.